This T cell receptor (beta chain) was observed in a study of cytomegalovirus exposure and HLA in healthy donors. Study results and caveats: According to a subsequent analysis, TCR clusters from the first cohort were inclined to appear together in the roughly 110 validation repertoires. Some public TCRs appeared in many individuals, while most sequences were rare.

The V gene end was trimmed by 2 bases and the J gene end by 1 base; junction bases not matched to a gene: 4. CDR3 length: 18 residues. CDR1 and CDR2 (germline): MDHEN, SYDVKM. Clones were sequenced by immunoSEQ multiplex PCR, and TCRdb holds only the in-frame ones, with some missing. This sample has 95,000 to 150,000 clones, with approximately 90% found just once. About this clone itself: Its target is unknown.

The sequence came from a young woman in good health and CMV-seronegative. The chain joins TRBV28 to TRBJ2-3, with 15 bases identical to TRBD2. Sequenced material: PBMCs. The CDR3 sequence is CASSLTGLAGGRTDTQYF. CDR3 sequence (DNA): TGTGCCAGCAGTTTAACGGGACTAGCGGGGGGACGCACAGATACGCAGTATTTT.